Listed here are 26 T cell receptor beta chains from one sample, sequenced in a study of cytomegalovirus exposure and HLA in healthy donors. This table comes from immunoSEQ multiplex PCR, and its TCRdb copy is limited to in-frame clones, with some not included. The sample contains some 250,000 clones, about 90% of which appear only once. Material for sequencing was PBMCs. These receptors came from a woman aged 18-30 years in good health and CMV-seronegative.

The CDR3 protein is CASSPRGEWWGNSPLHF. CDR3 DNA sequence: TGCGCCAGCAGCCCCAGGGGGGAATGGTGGGGTAATTCACCCCTCCACTTT. V gene TRBV4-1 combines with J gene TRBJ1-6; TRBD1 matches 7 bases. From germline, CDR1 is MGHRA and CDR2 YSYEKL. J lost 6 bases, V lost 4 bases, and 12 bases had no gene match. The CDR3 sequence is 17 residues long.

This chain connects TRBV11-1 to TRBJ2-2; weak D call: TRBD1 (6 bases). Germline CDR1 reads SGHAT; CDR2 reads FQDESV (reference sequence). Trimming left V 5 bases short and J 5 bases short, with 15 bases between. This CDR3 is built from 15 residues. The CDR3 nucleotides are TGTGCCAGCAGCCCGTGGGACACTCGAACCGGGGAGCTGTTTTTT. It is translated as CASSPWDTRTGELFF.

The J gene is TRBJ1-1, the V gene TRBV7-6; 7 positions match TRBD1. The CDR3 totals 18 residues. Germline V CDR1 and CDR2: SGHVS, FNYEAQ. V lost 2 bases, J lost 4 bases, and 16 bases stayed unmatched. The CDR3 coding sequence is TGTGCCAGCAGCTTATACGGGAGGGACAGTCTGGGGAGCACTGAAGCTTTCTTT. Amino acids: CASSLYGRDSLGSTEAFF.

V and J are TRBV29-1 and TRBJ2-3, with 7 positions matching TRBD1. Per germline, CDR1 SQVTM and CDR2 ANQGSEA. Trimming removed 0 bases from V and 2 bases from J; junction bases left unmatched: 8. CDR3 length: 16 residues. The CDR3 region is CSVEEGGGQVTDTQYF. As DNA, the CDR3 is TGCAGCGTTGAAGAAGGGGGTGGACAGGTCACAGATACGCAGTATTTT.

The rearrangement links TRBV27 to TRBJ1-1, with D unclear. The CDR3 has 13 amino acids. The ends were cut back, 3 bases at V and 11 bases at J, with 16 bases in the middle. The germline V gene has CDR1 MNHEY and CDR2 SMNVEV (reference sequence). This CDR3 reads CASSFSAVTAAFF. In DNA form, the CDR3 reads TGTGCCAGCAGTTTCTCCGCGGTGACGGCGGCTTTCTTT.

This clone was seen a few times. This chain joins TRBV6-6 and TRBJ1-2, with 7 bases aligning to TRBD1. The CDR3 has 15 amino acids. CDR1 MNHNY and CDR2 SVGAGI come from the germline V gene (reference sequence). With V trimmed by 7 bases and J by 12 bases, 20 bases remained unmatched. As DNA, the CDR3 is TGTGCCAGCACCTCCGGGCGAGGAGGGGGCGGTGTTGACACCTTC. It yields the protein CASTSGRGGGGVDTF.

CDR3 bases: TGCGCCAGCAGCTTGGTAGAAACCTCAACACCCCTCCACTTT. Translation: CASSLVETSTPLHF. The V gene is TRBV5-1, the J gene TRBJ1-6; D is unresolved. Germline CDR1 and CDR2: SGHRS and YFSETQ. The CDR3 has 14 amino acids. Trimming pared 0 bases from V and 11 bases from J, leaving 12 bases between. Supplemented by reference TRBV5-1 and TRBJ1-6, the full variable domain reads KAGVTQTPRYLIKTRGQQVTLSCSPISGHRSVSWYQQTPGQGLQFLFEYFSETQRNKGNFPGRFSGRQFSNSRSEMNVSTLELGDSALYLCASSLVETSTPLHFGNGTRLTVT.

The V gene is TRBV4-1, the J gene TRBJ2-1; tentatively, D is TRBD1 (5 bases). Germline CDR1 MGHRA, CDR2 YSYEKL. CDR3 size: 15 residues. V was cut by 2 bases and J by 1 base, with 9 bases left in between. The DNA of the CDR3 is TGCGCCAGCAGCCAACTCAGGGCGTCCTACAATGAGCAGTTCTTC. Translated: CASSQLRASYNEQFF.

This sequence joins TRBV9 and TRBJ2-3, with 9 bases identical to TRBD2. Germline V lookup: CDR1 SGDLS, CDR2 YYNGEE. This CDR3 has 16 amino acids. V lost 4 bases, J lost 0 bases, and 6 bases stayed unmatched. CDR3 residues: CASSPSGGPSTDTQYF. The DNA for the CDR3 is TGTGCCAGCAGCCCAAGCGGGGGGCCTAGCACAGATACGCAGTATTTT.

This clone was found once. The V gene is TRBV6-5, the J gene TRBJ2-7; the match to TRBD2 covers 9 bases. The V and J ends lost 4 bases and 4 bases, in that order; junction bases with no gene match: 5. The CDR3 sequence is 14 residues long. The germline V gene encodes CDR1 MNHEY and CDR2 SVGAGI. CDR3 in amino acids: CASSSTSGDYEQYV. Here the CDR3 DNA reads TGTGCCAGCAGTTCGACTAGCGGCGATTACGAGCAGTACGTC.

The chain has TRBV4-3 and TRBJ2-2; D might be TRBD2 (7 bases). Looked up from germline, CDR1 is LGHNA and CDR2 is YSLEER. This CDR3 is built from 14 residues. Trimming removed 6 bases at V and 5 bases at J, with 13 bases between. The CDR3 DNA is TGCGCCAGCAGAAGGGGGGGGAATACCGGGGAGCTGTTTTTT. This codes for CASRRGGNTGELFF.

The rearrangement uses TRBV19 and TRBJ1-2; D is perhaps TRBD1 (6 bases). The CDR3 length is 14 residues. Germline V gene sequence: CDR1 LNHDA, CDR2 SQIVND (reference sequence). Trimming took 5 bases from V and 1 from J, leaving 11 bases between them. The CDR3 protein is CASSRTVRNYGYTF. CDR3 sequence (DNA): TGTGCCAGTAGTCGGACAGTGCGTAACTATGGCTACACCTTC.

The CDR3 loop is CTRGKQLVFFGRELFF. CDR3 nucleotides: TGCACCAGGGGAAAGCAACTAGTCTTTTTTGGCCGGGAGCTGTTTTTT. The V and J genes are TRBV1 and TRBJ2-2; the table's D call of TRBD2 was not tested on the DNA. TRBV1 is recorded as a pseudogene. CDR3 length: 16 amino acids.

This clone appeared a single time. V gene TRBV4-3 combines with J gene TRBJ1-2; TRBD1 might be the D (5 bases). Per the germline V gene, CDR1 is LGHNA and CDR2 is YSLEER. Trimming pared 4 bases from V and 2 bases from J, leaving 20 bases between. The CDR3 length is 17 residues. The CDR3 region has the DNA TGCGCCAGCAGCCCAGCGGGGCGGGTAGAACGGAACTATGGCTACACCTTC. Amino acids: CASSPAGRVERNYGYTF.

As DNA, the CDR3 is TGCAGCCTACGTGATCATAATTCACCCCTCCACTTT. As protein: CSLRDHNSPLHF. The genes are TRBV29-1 and TRBJ1-6; D is unclear. The V and J ends lost 8 bases and 5 bases respectively, with 10 bases between them. Germline V gene data show CDR1 as SQVTM and CDR2 as ANQGSEA. The CDR3 sequence is 12 residues long.

This chain links TRBV4-3 with TRBJ2-5, with 16 bases that match TRBD2. V dropped 3 bases and J dropped 5; count of bases not matched to a gene: 6. The germline CDR1 and CDR2 sequences are LGHNA and YSLEER. The CDR3 is 17 residues long. The CDR3 loop is CASSQGTSGGASETQYF. CDR3 DNA sequence: TGCGCCAGCAGCCAGGGGACTAGCGGGGGGGCCTCGGAGACCCAGTACTTC.

V and J are TRBV19 and TRBJ1-3; no firm D call. CDR1 is LNHDA, CDR2 SQIVND, per germline (reference sequence). This CDR3 has 16 residues. The V and J ends lost 5 bases and 0 bases respectively, with 14 bases between them. The CDR3 DNA reads as TGTGCCAGTAGTTATTCCGGGGTGAGCTCTGGAAACACCATATATTTT. This gives the protein CASSYSGVSSGNTIYF. Drawing the rest from reference TRBV19 and TRBJ1-3, the complete variable domain is DGGITQSPKYLFRKEGQNVTLSCEQNLNHDAMYWYRQDPGQGLRLIYYSQIVNDFQKGDIAEGYSVSREKKESFPLTVTSAQKNPTAFYLCASSYSGVSSGNTIYFGEGSWLTVV.

This rearrangement joins TRBV28 to TRBJ1-2; D gene uncertain. The CDR3 contains 14 residues. Trimming stripped 3 bases from V and 0 bases from J, with 8 bases between. Germline lookup yields CDR1 MDHEN and CDR2 SYDVKM. CDR3 protein: CASSFGRSNYGYTF. The CDR3 nucleotides read TGTGCCAGCAGTTTCGGCAGGTCTAACTATGGCTACACCTTC.

The V and J genes are TRBV6-1 and TRBJ1-2, with 7 bases lining up with TRBD1. The CDR3 runs 14 residues. Germline CDR1 reads MNHNS; CDR2 reads SASEGT. Trimming took 6 bases from V and 4 from J; bases not matched to a gene: 8. CDR3 region: CASSDGQDVYGYTF. In DNA form, the CDR3 reads TGTGCCAGCAGCGACGGACAGGATGTCTATGGCTACACCTTC.

A few counts support this clone. V gene TRBV29-1 combines with J gene TRBJ1-1; 7 bases agree with TRBD1. Germline V lookup: CDR1 SQVTM, CDR2 ANQGSEA. V shed 7 bases, J shed 8 bases, and the junction held 4 bases outside the gene matches. This CDR3 is 10 amino acids long. The CDR3 loop reads CSGRQGEAFF. The CDR3 DNA reads as TGCAGCGGGCGACAGGGAGAAGCTTTCTTT.

The chain links TRBV11-3 to TRBJ2-1, with 9 nucleotides matching TRBD1. This CDR3 comprises 14 residues. The V gene's germline CDR1 is SGHNT and CDR2 YENEEA. Trimming took 5 bases from V and 6 from J; bases not matched to a gene: 5. The CDR3 protein is CASSPDRGLNEQFF. The CDR3 coding sequence is TGTGCCAGCAGCCCGGACAGGGGCCTCAATGAGCAGTTCTTC.

This clone was seen a handful of times. This CDR3 is CASSEYRQGYTF. CDR3 coding DNA: TGTGCCAGCAGTGAGTACAGGCAGGGCTACACCTTC. The chain uses TRBV28 and TRBJ1-2, with D perhaps TRBD1 (5 bases). The V and J ends lost 5 bases and 8 bases respectively, with 12 bases between them. There are 12 residues in the CDR3. Germline assignment: CDR1 MDHEN and CDR2 SYDVKM.

This chain connects TRBV7-8 to TRBJ1-1, with D possibly TRBD1 on 5 matching bases. CDR1 SGHVS and CDR2 FQNEAQ come from the germline V gene. The CDR3 covers 16 residues. The V and J ends lost 1 base and 5 bases respectively, with 17 bases between them. The DNA for the CDR3 is TGTGCCAGCAGCTTAGACAGACAGTACGGTCGAACTGAAGCTTTCTTT. It translates to CASSLDRQYGRTEAFF.

The chain combines TRBV6-5 with TRBJ2-1; 9 nucleotides agree with TRBD1. CDR1 is MNHEY, CDR2 SVGAGI, per germline. CDR3 length equals 15 residues. Trimming cost V 6 bases and J 7 bases; bases outside gene matches: 10. CDR3 loop: CASSPGTGRTNEQFF. The CDR3, as DNA: TGTGCCAGCAGCCCCGGGACAGGGAGAACTAATGAGCAGTTCTTC.

The chain links TRBV10-3 to TRBJ1-2; unclear D gene. Germline V gene sequence: CDR1 ENHRY, CDR2 SYGVKD. V gave up 3 bases and J gave up 3 bases, with 2 bases separating them. The CDR3 has 11 residues. This chain's CDR3 is CAISDYYGYTF. CDR3 nucleotides: TGTGCCATCAGTGACTACTATGGCTACACCTTC.

Only one count was recorded for this clone. The chain is built from TRBV11-2 and TRBJ2-2; D remains ambiguous. The germline V gene encodes CDR1 SGHAT and CDR2 FQNNGV. Trimming stripped 2 bases from V and 2 bases from J, with 9 bases between. CDR3 size: 15 residues. DNA for the CDR3: TGTGCCAGCAGCTTATTTGACATTAACACCGGGGAGCTGTTTTTT. This codes for CASSLFDINTGELFF.